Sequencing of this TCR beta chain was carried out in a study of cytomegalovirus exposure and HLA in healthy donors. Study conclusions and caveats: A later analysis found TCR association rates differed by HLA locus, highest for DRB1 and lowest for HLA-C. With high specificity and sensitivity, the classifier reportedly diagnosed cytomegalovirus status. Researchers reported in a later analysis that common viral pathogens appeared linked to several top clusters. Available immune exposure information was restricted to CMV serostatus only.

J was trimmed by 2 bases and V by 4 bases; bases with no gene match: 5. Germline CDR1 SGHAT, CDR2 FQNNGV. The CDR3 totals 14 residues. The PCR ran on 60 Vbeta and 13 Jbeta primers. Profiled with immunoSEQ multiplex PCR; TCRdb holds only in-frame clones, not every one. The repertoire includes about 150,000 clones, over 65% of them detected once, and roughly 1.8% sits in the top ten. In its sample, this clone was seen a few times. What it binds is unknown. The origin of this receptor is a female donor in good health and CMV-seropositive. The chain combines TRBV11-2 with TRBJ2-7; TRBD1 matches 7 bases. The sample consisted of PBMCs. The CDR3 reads CASSSQTGPYEQYF. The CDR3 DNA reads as TGTGCCAGCAGCTCACAGACAGGGCCCTACGAGCAGTACTTC.